The 13 T cell receptor beta chains below were found in one sample sequenced in a study of identifying expanded T cells in peripheral blood. Some clones are missing from TCRdb's copy, which holds only in-frame ones; the method was immunoSEQ multiplex PCR. The sample records about 94,000 clones, 70% to 90% being singletons. Sequencing input: blood. All receptors derive from a person aged 18 to 70 in good health.

This clone was counted a few times. The chain has TRBV14 and TRBJ1-2; TRBD1 matches 9 bases. CDR1 and CDR2 (germline): SGHDN, FVKESK. V dropped 1 base and J dropped 4; count of bases not matched to a gene: 4. This CDR3 has 15 residues. The CDR3 spells CASSQAATGGYGYTF. The CDR3 bases are TGTGCCAGCAGCCAAGCCGCGACAGGGGGCTATGGCTACACCTTC.

The V call is TRBV6-6, the J call TRBJ2-3, with D perhaps TRBD1 or TRBD2 (5 bases each). The CDR3 length is 15 residues. V shed 6 bases and J shed 0 bases, with 13 bases lying between them. The germline V gene has CDR1 MNHNY and CDR2 SVGAGI (reference sequence). The CDR3 DNA reads TGTGCCAGCAGACCGGGACCTCGTAGCACAGATACGCAGTATTTT. Translated: CASRPGPRSTDTQYF.

This chain connects TRBV18 to TRBJ1-4; D remains ambiguous. There are 17 residues in the CDR3. The germline gives CDR1 KGHSH, CDR2 LQKENI. V was shortened by 6 bases and J by 1 base, with 18 bases between the two germline ends. The CDR3 DNA is TGTGCCAGCTCCCGGAATGGCGGGGTTGGAACTAATGAAAAACTGTTTTTT. This codes for CASSRNGGVGTNEKLFF.

The chain has TRBV7-9 and TRBJ1-2; D perhaps matches TRBD1 (6 bases). Trimming shortened V by 1 base and J by 8 bases, and 14 bases separated the two germline ends. The CDR3 length is 14 residues. Germline-derived CDR1 and CDR2 are SEHNR and FQNEAQ (reference sequence). CDR3 nucleotide sequence: TGTGCCAGCAGCTTAGTTGCGGGGGCGGAAGGCTACACCTTC. It yields the protein CASSLVAGAEGYTF.

The chain recombines TRBV9 with TRBJ2-2, with unresolved D. There are 15 residues in the CDR3. Germline V gene lookup returns CDR1 SGDLS and CDR2 YYNGEE. Deletions cut 4 bases from V and 0 bases from J, with 10 bases between. The CDR3: CASSPVVANTGELFF. In DNA form, the CDR3 reads TGTGCCAGCAGCCCGGTCGTCGCGAACACCGGGGAGCTGTTTTTT.

V gene TRBV6-5 combines with J gene TRBJ2-7; D not certain. The V end was cut by 4 bases, the J end by 2 bases, with 9 bases between. Per the germline V gene, CDR1 is MNHEY and CDR2 is SVGAGI. The CDR3 spans 13 residues. CDR3 loop: CASSFRGAYEQYF. The CDR3, as DNA: TGTGCCAGCAGTTTCCGAGGCGCCTACGAGCAGTACTTC.

This clone was detected only once. CDR3 in amino acids: CASTNWNTEAFF. The CDR3 DNA is TGTGCCTCGACGAACTGGAACACTGAAGCTTTCTTT. The chain is built from TRBV5-4 and TRBJ1-1; no reliable D call. CDR3 length: 12 residues. The germline V gene has CDR1 SGHNT and CDR2 YYREEE (reference sequence). Trimming left V 10 bases short and J 1 base short, with 11 bases between.

V is TRBV5-4 and J is TRBJ2-2, with TRBD2 as a possible D gene (6 bases). This CDR3 contains 15 residues. Germline assignment: CDR1 SGHNT and CDR2 YYREEE (reference sequence). V dropped 1 base and J dropped 6 bases, with 13 bases sitting between them. This chain's CDR3 is CASSLQRGGAGELFF. The CDR3 nucleotides are TGTGCCAGCAGCTTGCAGAGGGGAGGTGCCGGGGAGCTGTTTTTT. The full variable domain, rest sourced from reference TRBV5-4 and TRBJ2-2, is ETGVTQSPTHLIKTRGQQVTLRCSSQSGHNTVSWYQQALGQGPQFIFQYYREEENGRGNFPPRFSGLQFPNYSSELNVNALELDDSALYLCASSLQRGGAGELFFGEGSRLTVL.

This chain connects TRBV4-1 to TRBJ2-1; D may match TRBD1 or TRBD2 (5 bases each). The CDR3 has 16 residues. The germline V gene has CDR1 MGHRA and CDR2 YSYEKL. Trimming took off 1 base at V and 6 bases at J, with 16 bases between the two ends. The CDR3 sequence is CASSQVLGDAGNEQFF. DNA of the CDR3: TGCGCCAGCAGCCAAGTTTTAGGGGACGCCGGCAATGAGCAGTTCTTC.

The V and J genes are TRBV7-9 and TRBJ2-7; D tentatively reads TRBD1 or TRBD2 (6 bases each). V was pared by 5 bases and J by 2 bases, with 19 bases between. The germline gives CDR1 SEHNR, CDR2 FQNEAQ (reference sequence). The CDR3 runs to 16 residues. The chain's CDR3 is CASSPVGGSSAYEQYF. The CDR3 DNA reads TGTGCCAGCAGCCCGGTGGGGGGCTCTTCAGCCTACGAGCAGTACTTC.

The genes are TRBV4-2 and TRBJ2-7; D is unclear. Germline V CDR1 and CDR2: LGHNA, YNFKEQ. Trimming cost V 4 bases and J 4 bases, with 5 bases left between them. This CDR3 comprises 11 residues. CDR3 sequence: CASSRGYEQYF. CDR3 bases: TGTGCCAGCAGCCGGGGATACGAGCAGTACTTC.

This rearrangement joins TRBV27 to TRBJ2-7; 7 bases fit TRBD1. Losses at the gene ends were 2 bases for V and 4 bases for J; bases not matched to a gene: 8. Germline CDR1 MNHEY, CDR2 SMNVEV (reference sequence). This CDR3 is built from 15 residues. In nucleotides, the CDR3 is TGTGCCAGCAGTTTAGAGGCAGGGGGTGTGTACGAGCAGTACTTC. This sequence encodes CASSLEAGGVYEQYF.

The chain has TRBV6-5 and TRBJ1-2; D ambiguous. Trimming removed 5 bases at V and 8 bases at J, with 18 bases between. Germline V gives CDR1 MNHEY, CDR2 SVGAGI. The CDR3 contains 14 residues. The DNA of the CDR3 is TGTGCCAGCAGTAGCAGCGCGGGAGGATGGGGCTACACCTTC. The encoded protein is CASSSSAGGWGYTF.